The present entry profiles one T cell receptor (beta chain) with its context. Participant-given clinical history determined each cohort assignment. This sample stems from a study of blood T cell repertoires in COVID-19. Per germline, CDR1 SNHLY and CDR2 FYNNEI. This CDR3 comprises 16 residues. With V trimmed by 1 base and J by 4 bases, 7 bases remained unmatched. Sequencing used immunoSEQ multiplex PCR; TCRdb keeps in-frame clones, though not all of them. The repertoire holds about 200,000 clones, with around 88% as singletons. This receptor was identified in a woman under 40 who had been exposed to COVID-19. The chain uses TRBV2 and TRBJ2-7; 10 bases are shared with TRBD1. Sequencing was carried out using PBMCs or T cells enriched from blood (not recorded which). The CDR3 spells CASSEGGRTGGYEQYF. DNA of the CDR3: TGTGCCAGCAGTGAAGGGGGACGGACAGGGGGTTACGAGCAGTACTTC.